One sample yielded the 32 T cell receptor beta chains listed below, sequenced in a study of cytomegalovirus exposure and HLA in healthy donors. PCR used 60 Vbeta primers and 13 Jbeta primers. Clones were read by immunoSEQ multiplex PCR, and TCRdb kept only the in-frame ones, dropping some. The sample shows some 76,000 clones, over 60% of them seen only once. The specimen sequenced was PBMCs. These receptors all stem from a male donor in good health and CMV-seropositive.

This clone was picked up one time. The rearrangement joins TRBV5-1 to TRBJ2-1; D perhaps matches TRBD1 (7 bases). Trimming left V 5 bases short and J 5 bases short, with 17 bases between. Germline lookup yields CDR1 SGHRS and CDR2 YFSETQ. The CDR3 extends over 15 amino acids. CDR3 sequence (DNA): TGCGCCAGCAGGCCCCAGGGGGAGGTCGACAATGAGCAGTTCTTC. This encodes CASRPQGEVDNEQFF. Variable domain in full (rest from reference TRBV5-1 and TRBJ2-1): KAGVTQTPRYLIKTRGQQVTLSCSPISGHRSVSWYQQTPGQGLQFLFEYFSETQRNKGNFPGRFSGRQFSNSRSEMNVSTLELGDSALYLCASRPQGEVDNEQFFGPGTRLTVL.

The chain employs TRBV18 and TRBJ2-7; D unresolved. This CDR3 comprises 13 residues. In germline, CDR1 is KGHSH, CDR2 LQKENI. The germline V and J ends were trimmed by 3 bases and 6 bases, with 12 bases remaining between them. This CDR3 is CASSPSPTREQYF. The DNA of the CDR3 is TGTGCCAGCTCACCTAGCCCCACCCGCGAGCAGTACTTC.

The rearrangement joins TRBV4-2 to TRBJ2-2, with D tentatively TRBD2 (5 bases). V lost 0 bases, J lost 1 base, and 12 bases lay in between. CDR3 length: 17 amino acids. CDR1 LGHNA and CDR2 YNFKEQ come from the germline V gene. The DNA of the CDR3 is TGTGCCAGCAGCCAAGATCTTAAAGGGAGGAACACCGGGGAGCTGTTTTTT. Translated: CASSQDLKGRNTGELFF.

The V and J genes are TRBV28 and TRBJ1-1; D gene uncertain. The CDR3 spans 11 residues. V was pared by 3 bases and J by 4 bases, with 3 bases between. Germline CDR1 is MDHEN and CDR2 is SYDVKM. DNA of the CDR3: TGTGCCAGCAGTTTCCGCACTGAAGCTTTCTTT. Encoded protein: CASSFRTEAFF.

This clone appeared once. The CDR3, as DNA: TGTGCCAGCAGCTTAGTGGAGAGGGATACGCAGTATTTT. This sequence encodes CASSLVERDTQYF. The chain is built from TRBV7-9 and TRBJ2-3; no clear D. Between the trimmed V and J ends, which lost 1 base and 6 bases, there was a span of 8 bases. CDR1 SEHNR and CDR2 FQNEAQ come from the germline V gene (reference sequence). The CDR3 length is 13 residues.

This clone occurred a few times. V usage is TRBV10-3 and J usage is TRBJ2-7, with TRBD1 matching 10 bases. In germline, CDR1 is ENHRY, CDR2 SYGVKD. Trimming cost V 7 bases and J 2 bases; bases outside gene matches: 11. This CDR3 contains 16 residues. The CDR3 reads CAIKGASGQGTYEQYF. CDR3 bases: TGTGCCATCAAAGGAGCCTCGGGACAGGGGACCTACGAGCAGTACTTC.

The J gene is TRBJ2-3, the V gene TRBV27, with 7 bases fitting TRBD2. This CDR3 comprises 15 residues. The germline V gene has CDR1 MNHEY and CDR2 SMNVEV (reference sequence). Trimming took 11 bases from V and 3 from J; bases not matched to a gene: 14. In DNA form, the CDR3 reads TGTGCCTCCTGTCGCGGCGGGGGAATTACAGATACGCAGTATTTT. Amino acid sequence: CASCRGGGITDTQYF.

This clone was recorded only once. This chain uses TRBV5-4 with TRBJ2-5; D may be TRBD1 (5 bases). V was cut by 4 bases and J by 2 bases, with 12 bases left in between. Germline V gene sequence: CDR1 SGHNT, CDR2 YYREEE (reference sequence). The CDR3 sequence is 14 residues long. For the CDR3, the DNA is TGTGCCAGCAGCCCGACACAGGAGCAAGAGACCCAGTACTTC. This sequence encodes CASSPTQEQETQYF.

The V call is TRBV2, the J call TRBJ1-6, with TRBD1 matching over 11 bases. This CDR3 is built from 15 residues. V was pared by 4 bases and J by 9 bases, with 5 bases of the junction left unmatched. The germline V gene encodes CDR1 SNHLY and CDR2 FYNNEI. The DNA of the CDR3 is TGTGCCAGCAGTGCAGTCGGGACAGGGGGTTCACCCCTCCACTTT. It encodes CASSAVGTGGSPLHF.

J is TRBJ2-3 and V is TRBV5-8, with 10 bases lining up with TRBD1. Germline CDR1 and CDR2: SGHTS and YDEGEE. Trimming cost V 2 bases and J 3 bases; bases outside gene matches: 9. The CDR3 runs 17 residues. This chain's CDR3 is CASSFGDRGGRTDTQYF. The CDR3 DNA sequence: TGTGCCAGCAGCTTCGGGGACAGGGGAGGTAGGACAGATACGCAGTATTTT.

This clone came up once. V usage is TRBV6-5 and J usage is TRBJ2-5; 7 nucleotides match TRBD2. CDR1 and CDR2 (germline): MNHEY, SVGAGI. The ends lost 3 bases at V and 5 bases at J; junction bases unmatched: 6. The CDR3 consists of 14 residues. CDR3 nucleotides: TGTGCCAGCAGTTATTGGGGAGGGGAGGAGACCCAGTACTTC. Encoded protein: CASSYWGGEETQYF.

The genes are TRBV28 and TRBJ2-4, with D possibly matching TRBD1 (6 bases). Deletions cut 6 bases from V and 0 bases from J, with 18 bases between. CDR3 length: 17 residues. The germline V gene encodes CDR1 MDHEN and CDR2 SYDVKM. CDR3 sequence reads: CASRSRQDLLAKNIQYF. The CDR3 coding sequence is TGTGCCAGCAGGTCACGACAGGACCTCCTAGCCAAAAACATTCAGTACTTC.

The genes are TRBV7-9 and TRBJ2-7, with TRBD2 identical over 11 bases. Germline V gives CDR1 SEHNR, CDR2 FQNEAQ (reference sequence). V lost 1 base, J lost 5 bases, and 7 bases stayed unmatched. This CDR3 comprises 16 residues. For the CDR3, the DNA is TGTGCCAGCAGCTTAGGGATAGCGGGGGGGCTGGACGAGCAGTACTTC. The encoded protein is CASSLGIAGGLDEQYF.

This chain connects TRBV7-2 to TRBJ1-6, with D uncertain. V was cut by 1 base and J by 12 bases, with 7 bases left in between. CDR1 is SGHTA and CDR2 is FQGNSA in the germline V gene. The CDR3 spans 12 residues. The CDR3 nucleotides are TGTGCCAGCAGCTTAGAACTAGGACCCCTCCACTTT. Protein product: CASSLELGPLHF.

This clone was found a few times. This chain connects TRBV6-5 to TRBJ1-2, with 7 positions matching TRBD1. The germline V gene has CDR1 MNHEY and CDR2 SVGAGI. The V and J ends lost 5 bases and 3 bases, in that order; junction bases with no gene match: 6. The CDR3 covers 14 residues. The CDR3 region has the DNA TGTGCCAGCAGTCACAGGGGCGGTGACTATGGCTACACCTTC. This sequence encodes CASSHRGGDYGYTF.

The rearrangement joins TRBV7-9 to TRBJ2-7, with a possible D match to TRBD1 (5 bases). V was clipped by 7 bases and J by 5 bases, with 12 bases between them. Per the germline V gene, CDR1 is SEHNR and CDR2 is FQNEAQ (reference sequence). The CDR3 runs 12 residues. CDR3 nucleotide sequence: TGTGCCAGCACCGCATCCAGGGACGAGCAGTACTTC. The encoded protein is CASTASRDEQYF.

Regarding this clone: A junction end diverges from the germline sequence, so it may reflect a read error. The gene calls are TRBV5-1 and TRBJ1-5, with a tentative D call TRBD1 (6 bases). CDR3 length: 14 amino acids. Germline lookup yields CDR1 SGHRS and CDR2 YFSETQ. The CDR3 protein is CASSLDSSNQPQHF. Here the CDR3 DNA reads TGCGCCAGCAGTTTGGACAGCTCGAATCAGCCCCAGCATTTT.

The chain recombines TRBV7-2 with TRBJ2-7, with D possibly TRBD1 on 6 matching bases. Germline lookup yields CDR1 SGHTA and CDR2 FQGNSA. V shed 1 base and J shed 2 bases, with 9 bases lying between them. This CDR3 has 14 amino acids. The CDR3 region is CASSLGGHAYEQYF. The CDR3 nucleotides read TGTGCCAGCAGCTTAGGGGGACACGCCTACGAGCAGTACTTC.

V gene TRBV2 combines with J gene TRBJ2-3; a weak D match, TRBD1 (5 bases). Trimming stripped 6 bases from V and 1 base from J, with 17 bases between. CDR1 and CDR2 (germline): SNHLY, FYNNEI. The CDR3 is 16 residues long. This chain's CDR3 is CASSTHRSSGTDTQYF. In DNA, the CDR3 is TGTGCCAGCAGCACCCACAGGAGTTCGGGCACAGATACGCAGTATTTT. Using reference TRBV2 and TRBJ2-3 for the parts outside the CDR3, the full variable domain is EPEVTQTPSHQVTQMGQEVILRCVPISNHLYFYWYRQILGQKVEFLVSFYNNEISEKSEIFDDQFSVERPDGSNFTLKIRSTKLEDSAMYFCASSTHRSSGTDTQYFGPGTRLTVL.

V usage is TRBV5-1 and J usage is TRBJ2-1; 10 bases are shared with TRBD1. V lost 4 bases, J lost 7 bases, and 8 bases stayed unmatched. Germline lookup yields CDR1 SGHRS and CDR2 YFSETQ. This CDR3 comprises 15 residues. DNA of the CDR3: TGCGCCAGCAGCCGCCCGGGACAGGGGAATAATGAGCAGTTCTTC. It translates to CASSRPGQGNNEQFF.

In regard to this clone: The same CDR3 is also encoded by other DNA sequences in this sample. The CDR3 loop is CASSVQGANYGYTF. In DNA, the CDR3 is TGTGCCAGCAGCGTCCAAGGAGCTAACTATGGCTACACCTTC. This chain links TRBV9 with TRBJ1-2; D gene ambiguous. CDR1 is SGDLS and CDR2 is YYNGEE in the germline V gene. CDR3 size: 14 residues. Between the trimmed V and J ends, which lost 2 bases and 0 bases, there was a span of 8 bases.

J is TRBJ2-7 and V is TRBV6-5; TRBD1 might be the D (5 bases). CDR3 size: 14 residues. Trimming cost V 2 bases and J 3 bases, with 11 bases left between them. Germline CDR1 and CDR2: MNHEY and SVGAGI. CDR3 DNA sequence: TGTGCCAGCAGTTACGGTCAGGGCGGCTACGAGCAGTACTTC. This encodes CASSYGQGGYEQYF.

The chain is built from TRBV7-8 and TRBJ1-2, with D perhaps TRBD1 (5 bases). Germline loops: CDR1 SGHVS, CDR2 FQNEAQ. Trimming took off 3 bases at V and 8 bases at J, with 13 bases between the two ends. CDR3 length equals 13 residues. CDR3 DNA sequence: TGTGCCAGCAGCTTCGCCTCAGGGTGGGGCTACACCTTC. It codes for CASSFASGWGYTF.

V is TRBV11-2 and J is TRBJ1-2; the D gene is possibly TRBD1 (6 bases). With 5 bases removed from V and 6 bases from J, the gap between germline ends came to 13 bases. This CDR3 is 13 amino acids long. Germline V CDR1 and CDR2: SGHAT, FQNNGV. The CDR3 bases are TGTGCCAGCAGCGAGCGGGGGCGTGATGGCTACACCTTC. Its protein is CASSERGRDGYTF.

The J gene is TRBJ2-2, the V gene TRBV28, with 14 nucleotides matching TRBD2. With V trimmed by 6 bases and J by 1 base, 4 bases remained unmatched. The CDR3 covers 17 residues. Germline assignment: CDR1 MDHEN and CDR2 SYDVKM. CDR3 amino acids: CASRTSGGARNTGELFF. The CDR3 region has the DNA TGTGCCAGCAGGACTAGCGGGGGGGCCAGGAACACCGGGGAGCTGTTTTTT.

The chain combines TRBV18 with TRBJ2-7; TRBD2 agrees at 9 bases. Germline values: CDR1 KGHSH, CDR2 LQKENI. The CDR3 sequence is 16 residues long. The ends lost 4 bases at V and 3 bases at J; junction bases unmatched: 10. The CDR3, as DNA: TGTGCCAGCTCACAAACGCCGACTAGCGGCTACTACGAGCAGTACTTC. Translated, it gives CASSQTPTSGYYEQYF.

This clone has just one count. The J gene is TRBJ2-1, the V gene TRBV27; D is possibly TRBD2 (6 bases). CDR1 MNHEY and CDR2 SMNVEV come from the germline V gene (reference sequence). Trimming took 4 bases from V and 3 from J, leaving 10 bases between them. The CDR3 spans 14 residues. Written as DNA, the CDR3 is TGTGCCAGCAGTTGGGGGGTCTTCTACAATGAGCAGTTCTTC. As protein: CASSWGVFYNEQFF.

This clone came up once. CDR3 amino acids: CASSPNRQGRATNEKLFF. The CDR3 nucleotides read TGTGCCAGCTCACCAAACCGACAGGGGCGGGCGACTAATGAAAAACTGTTTTTT. The rearrangement uses TRBV18 and TRBJ1-4, with 8 positions matching TRBD1. With 2 bases clipped from V and 2 bases from J, the junction kept 10 bases outside the gene matches. Germline-derived CDR1 and CDR2 are KGHSH and LQKENI. The CDR3 extends over 18 amino acids. The full variable domain, completed using reference TRBV18 and TRBJ1-4, is NAGVMQNPRHLVRRRGQEARLRCSPMKGHSHVYWYRQLPEEGLKFMVYLQKENIIDESGMPKERFSAEFPKEGPSILRIQQVVRGDSAAYFCASSPNRQGRATNEKLFFGSGTQLSVL.

This clone was recorded once. V is TRBV11-1 and J is TRBJ2-5; 7 bases agree with TRBD1. J gave up 1 base and V 2 bases, and 4 bases lay outside the gene matches. The CDR3 extends over 15 amino acids. Per germline, CDR1 SGHAT and CDR2 FQDESV (reference sequence). The CDR3 DNA reads TGTGCCAGCAGCTTACACAGGGGAGTCCAAGAGACCCAGTACTTC. As protein: CASSLHRGVQETQYF. The full variable domain, rest sourced from reference TRBV11-1 and TRBJ2-5, is EAEVAQSPRYKITEKSQAVAFWCDPISGHATLYWYRQILGQGPELLVQFQDESVVDDSQLPKDRFSAERLKGVDSTLKIQPAELGDSAMYLCASSLHRGVQETQYFGPGTRLLVL.

The genes are TRBV7-3 and TRBJ2-3; 7 nucleotides line up with TRBD1. The germline CDR1 and CDR2 sequences are SGHTA and FQGTGA. The CDR3 covers 14 residues. Unmatched junction bases numbered 3, after V lost 5 bases and J lost 1 base. For the CDR3, the DNA is TGTGCCAGCAGCCCCGACAGGGGCACAGATACGCAGTATTTT. Its protein product is CASSPDRGTDTQYF.

The chain employs TRBV30 and TRBJ1-2, with 9 bases matching TRBD1. The germline V gene encodes CDR1 GTSNPN and CDR2 SVGIG (reference sequence). The CDR3 has 14 residues. Unmatched junction bases numbered 2, after V lost 2 bases and J lost 1 base. In DNA, the CDR3 is TGTGCCTGGAGTACGGACAGGGGTAACTATGGCTACACCTTC. Its translation is CAWSTDRGNYGYTF.

The J gene is TRBJ2-1, the V gene TRBV28; 8 nucleotides align to TRBD2. The ends lost 7 bases at V and 10 bases at J; junction bases unmatched: 6. Germline CDR1 MDHEN, CDR2 SYDVKM. The CDR3 has 12 residues. The CDR3 DNA reads as TGTGCCAGCACCCTTCCTAGCGGGGAGCAGTTCTTC. Translated, it gives CASTLPSGEQFF.